The entry below describes one TCR beta chain. It lacks a known antigen. Per-base qualities were not stored, and no clone one base away is much larger. Each donor gave one peripheral blood draw, roughly 120 mL on average, collected into heparinised tubes. Using a panel that included CD45RO, CCR7, CD25, CD127, CD95 and CD27, naive, central memory, regulatory and stem cell-like memory CD4+ T cells were sorted on a BD FACSAria II. A purity above 95% was achieved for all sorted populations. PBMCs were isolated right away by Lymphoprep density gradient centrifugation and were stained directly, without culture. So that batch effects would be minimized, each experiment stained and sorted samples in pairs, pairing one healthy donor with one patient. The entire amount of isolated RNA was reverse transcribed using the High Capacity cDNA Reverse Transcription Kit, so the sequenced TCRB transcripts were expressed ones. Naive, central memory and regulatory T cell samples underwent deep immunoSEQ sequencing, averaging around 4 million total reads per sample. After sorted cells were lysed in RLT buffer, RNA was extracted with DNase-treated RNeasy Micro or Mini kits, with the choice depending on cell number. To prevent cross-contamination, every cell subset was processed on its own, while patient and healthy donor samples were processed together. The immunoSEQ multiplex PCR was used to amplify TCRB sequences from cDNA, yielding 87-bp fragments that span the CDR3 region. Sequencing of the amplicons was performed on the Illumina HiSeq platform. The study's own analysis went as follows. Synthetic template baselines were used to correct PCR bias computationally, reads within Hamming distance 2 were collapsed together, and singletons that could not be merged were discarded. By aligning reads against IMGT, V, D and J genes, CDR3 length, and insertions or deletions at six rearrangement sites were assigned. Within each subset, clonotype counts were normalized to sorted cell number, and only after that were true diversity and Gini coefficients computed with the tcR R package. Repertoire sharing was quantified using the overlap coefficient calculated on TCRB nucleotide sequences. TCRdb retrieved this table from immuneACCESS and kept in-frame rearrangements only. Not all clones are present; in checked studies, unresolved V genes account for under half, and no reason is known for the remainder. Clone size and V and J calls were adopted from that table, with D and trimming inferred from the DNA. The sample table records roughly 300,000 clones; 12% to 15% of these occur just once. Approximately 7% of the sample is in the top ten clones.

The sample is drawn from a study of beta chain features in type 1 diabetes (dated by TCRdb to between 2017 and 2018). The study in broad terms: No differences in mean age, gender distribution, total cell number or subset yield were found between patients and healthy donors. A total of approximately 110,000,000 sorted cells were examined across all samples, and a strong correlation was observed between cell number per subset and RNA yield. In the study, recently diagnosed type 1 diabetes patients and matched healthy donors were compared on the TCRB repertoires of their sorted circulating CD4+ T cell subsets. Naive and central memory subsets were obtained from all 30 or so donors, but regulatory and stem cell-like memory subsets were isolated from only 8 patients and roughly 8 healthy donors. The paper as a whole reports these results and caveats: A moderate but significant shortening of TCRB CDR3 length was observed in type 1 diabetes patients in all four CD4+ subsets. Because the HLA sub-analyses included only small numbers of individuals, any influence of HLA type on TCRB rearrangement was left unresolved. PCR may preferentially amplify shorter templates, but because patient and control samples were amplified and corrected together, any resulting skew would affect both groups equally. Because cDNA was sequenced instead of genomic DNA, activated cells with high expression could be over-represented, although the groups did not differ in activation or CD3 levels. At VDJ recombination sites, type 1 diabetes patients had fewer insertions and more deleted nucleotides, which implies abnormalities in thymic rearrangement. The naive, central memory and regulatory TCRB repertoires appeared to resemble one another more closely among patients than among healthy donors.

The junction shows trimming of 1 base on V and 3 bases on J, plus 7 bases between the germline ends. Including the terminal cysteine and phenylalanine, the CDR3 comprises 14 residues. Only CDR3 DNA remains: 42 bases, in frame from the first base. Based on the germline V gene, the CDR1 and CDR2 sequences are SGHTA and FQGNSA. This TCR was sampled from a young man in good health. The rearranged segments are TRBV7-2 and TRBJ1-5, and TRBD1 may be the D gene, going by 5 matching bases. Sequences were obtained from central memory CD4+ T cells from blood. The sequenced DNA: TGTGCCAGCAGCTTAGGACAGTTCAATCAGCCCCAGCATTTT. It is translated as CASSLGQFNQPQHF.